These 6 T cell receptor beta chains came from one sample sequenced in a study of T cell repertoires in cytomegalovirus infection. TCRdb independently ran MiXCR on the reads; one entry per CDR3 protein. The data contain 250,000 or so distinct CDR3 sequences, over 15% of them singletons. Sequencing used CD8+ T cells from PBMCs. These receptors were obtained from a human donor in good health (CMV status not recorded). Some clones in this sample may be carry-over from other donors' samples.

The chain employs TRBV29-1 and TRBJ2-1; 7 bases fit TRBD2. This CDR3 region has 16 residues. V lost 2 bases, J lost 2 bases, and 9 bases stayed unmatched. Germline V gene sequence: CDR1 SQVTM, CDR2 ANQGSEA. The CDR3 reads CSVESPAGPPYNEQFF. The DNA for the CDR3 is TGCAGCGTTGAATCCCCAGCGGGGCCTCCCTACAATGAGCAGTTCTTC.

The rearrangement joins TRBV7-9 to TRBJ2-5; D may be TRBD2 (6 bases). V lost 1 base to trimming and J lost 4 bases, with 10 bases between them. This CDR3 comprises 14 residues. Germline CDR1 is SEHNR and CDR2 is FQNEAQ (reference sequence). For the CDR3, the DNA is TGTGCCAGCAGCTTAGTCACCGGGGGAGAGACCCAGTACTTC. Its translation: CASSLVTGGETQYF.

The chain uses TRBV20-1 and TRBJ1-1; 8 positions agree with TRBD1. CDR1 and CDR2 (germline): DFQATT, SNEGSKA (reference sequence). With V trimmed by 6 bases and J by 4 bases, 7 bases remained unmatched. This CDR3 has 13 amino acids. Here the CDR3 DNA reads TGCAGTGCCCCCGCGGACAGGGTCACTGAAGCTTTCTTT. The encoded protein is CSAPADRVTEAFF.

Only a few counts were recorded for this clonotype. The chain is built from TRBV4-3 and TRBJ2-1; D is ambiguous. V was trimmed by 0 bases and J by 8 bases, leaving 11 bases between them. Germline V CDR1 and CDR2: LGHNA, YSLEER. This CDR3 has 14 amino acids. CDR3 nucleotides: TGCGCCAGCAGCCAAGAGCGAGAAGCCGATGAGCAGTTCTTC. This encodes CASSQEREADEQFF.

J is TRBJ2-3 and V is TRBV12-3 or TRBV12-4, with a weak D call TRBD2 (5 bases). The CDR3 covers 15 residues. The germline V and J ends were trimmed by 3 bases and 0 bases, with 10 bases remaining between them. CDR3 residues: CASSFEEASTDTQYF. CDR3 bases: TGTGCCAGCAGTTTTGAGGAGGCTAGCACAGATACGCAGTATTTT.

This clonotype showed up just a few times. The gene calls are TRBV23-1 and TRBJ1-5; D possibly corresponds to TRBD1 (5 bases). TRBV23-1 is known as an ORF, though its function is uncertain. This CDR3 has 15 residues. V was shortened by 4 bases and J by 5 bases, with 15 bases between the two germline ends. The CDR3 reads CASSPPGTEDQPQHF. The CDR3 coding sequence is TGCGCCAGCAGTCCGCCCGGGACTGAAGATCAGCCCCAGCATTTT.